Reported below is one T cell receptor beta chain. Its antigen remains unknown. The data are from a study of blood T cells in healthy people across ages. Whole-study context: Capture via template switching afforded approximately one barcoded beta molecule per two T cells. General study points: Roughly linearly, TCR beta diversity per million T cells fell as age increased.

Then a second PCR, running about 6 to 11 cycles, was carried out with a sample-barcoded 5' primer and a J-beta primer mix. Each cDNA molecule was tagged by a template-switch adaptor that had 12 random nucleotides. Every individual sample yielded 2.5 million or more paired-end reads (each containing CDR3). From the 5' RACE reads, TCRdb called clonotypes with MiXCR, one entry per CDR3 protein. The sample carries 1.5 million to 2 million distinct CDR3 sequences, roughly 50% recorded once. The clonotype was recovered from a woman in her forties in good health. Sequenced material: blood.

For the CDR3, the DNA is TGTGCCAGCAGTAGAGACAGGGGTCCCACAGATACGCAGTATTTT. The encoded protein is CASSRDRGPTDTQYF. The V and J genes are TRBV2 and TRBJ2-3; 8 bases map to TRBD1. CDR1 is SNHLY and CDR2 is FYNNEI in the germline V gene. The junction had 6 bases not matched to a gene; V was cut back by 5 bases and J by 2 bases. There are 15 residues in the CDR3. The variable domain in full, completed from reference TRBV2 and TRBJ2-3, reads EPEVTQTPSHQVTQMGQEVILRCVPISNHLYFYWYRQILGQKVEFLVSFYNNEISEKSEIFDDQFSVERPDGSNFTLKIRSTKLEDSAMYFCASSRDRGPTDTQYFGPGTRLTVL.